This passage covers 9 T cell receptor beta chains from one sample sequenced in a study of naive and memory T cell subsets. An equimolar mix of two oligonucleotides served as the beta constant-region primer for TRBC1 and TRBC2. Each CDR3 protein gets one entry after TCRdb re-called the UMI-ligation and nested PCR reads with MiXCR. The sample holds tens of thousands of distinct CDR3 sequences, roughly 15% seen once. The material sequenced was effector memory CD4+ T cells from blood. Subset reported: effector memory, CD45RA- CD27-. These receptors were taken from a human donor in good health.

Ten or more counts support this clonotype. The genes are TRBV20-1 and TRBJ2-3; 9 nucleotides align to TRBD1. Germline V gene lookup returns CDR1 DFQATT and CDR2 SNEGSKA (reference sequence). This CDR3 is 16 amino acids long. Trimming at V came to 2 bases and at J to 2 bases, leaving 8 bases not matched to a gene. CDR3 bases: TGCAGTGCTAGAATATTGGGACAGGGATACACAGATACGCAGTATTTT. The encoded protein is CSARILGQGYTDTQYF.

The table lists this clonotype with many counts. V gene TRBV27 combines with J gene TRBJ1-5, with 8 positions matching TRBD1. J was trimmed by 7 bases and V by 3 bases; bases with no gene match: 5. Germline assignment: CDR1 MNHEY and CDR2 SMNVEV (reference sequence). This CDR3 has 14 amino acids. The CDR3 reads CASSFQGAGQPQHF. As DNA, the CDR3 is TGTGCCAGCAGTTTTCAGGGGGCAGGCCAGCCCCAGCATTTT.

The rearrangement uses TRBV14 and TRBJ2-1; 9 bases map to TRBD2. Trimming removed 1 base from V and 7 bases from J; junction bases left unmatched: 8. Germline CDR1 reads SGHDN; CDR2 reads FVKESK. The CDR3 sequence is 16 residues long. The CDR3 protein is CASSQGGAGGGNEQFF. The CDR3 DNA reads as TGTGCCAGCAGCCAAGGCGGAGCGGGAGGCGGGAATGAGCAGTTCTTC.

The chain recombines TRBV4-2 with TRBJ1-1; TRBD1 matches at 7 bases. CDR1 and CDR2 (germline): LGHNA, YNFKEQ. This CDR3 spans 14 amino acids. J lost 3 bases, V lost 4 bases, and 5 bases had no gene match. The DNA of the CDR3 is TGTGCCAGCAGCCGCACAGGGGAGGACACTGAAGCTTTCTTT. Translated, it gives CASSRTGEDTEAFF.

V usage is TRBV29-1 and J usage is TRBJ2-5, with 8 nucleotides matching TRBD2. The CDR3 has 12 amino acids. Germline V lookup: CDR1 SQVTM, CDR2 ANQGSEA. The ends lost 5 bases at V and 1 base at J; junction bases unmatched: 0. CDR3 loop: CSVTSGQETQYF. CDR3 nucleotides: TGCAGCGTTACTAGCGGCCAAGAGACCCAGTACTTC.

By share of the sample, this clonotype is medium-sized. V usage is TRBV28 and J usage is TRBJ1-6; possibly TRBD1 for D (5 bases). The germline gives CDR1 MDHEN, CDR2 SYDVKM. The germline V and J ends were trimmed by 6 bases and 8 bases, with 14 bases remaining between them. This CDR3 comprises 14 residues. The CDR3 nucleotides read TGTGCCAGCAGGATACCAGGGAATTATTCACCCCTCCACTTT. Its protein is CASRIPGNYSPLHF.

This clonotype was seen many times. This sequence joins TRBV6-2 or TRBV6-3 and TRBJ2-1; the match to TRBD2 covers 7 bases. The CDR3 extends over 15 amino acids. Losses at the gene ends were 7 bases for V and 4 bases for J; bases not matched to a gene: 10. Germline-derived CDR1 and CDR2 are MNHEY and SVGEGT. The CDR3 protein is CASKEGGPRYNEQFF. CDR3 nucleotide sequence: TGTGCCAGCAAAGAGGGAGGGCCTCGATACAATGAGCAGTTCTTC.

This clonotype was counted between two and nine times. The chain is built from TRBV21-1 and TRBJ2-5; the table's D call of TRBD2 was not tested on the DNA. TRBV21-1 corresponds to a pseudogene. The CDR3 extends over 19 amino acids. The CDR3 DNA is TGTGCCAGCAGCAAATTGGGTCGCTATCGGCGGGAGGGCCTGCCGACCCAGTACTTC. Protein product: CASSKLGRYRREGLPTQYF.

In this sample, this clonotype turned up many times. The CDR3: CSARQGAGELFF. CDR3 nucleotides: TGCAGTGCTAGACAGGGGGCCGGGGAGCTGTTTTTT. This chain uses TRBV20-1 with TRBJ2-2, with 7 bases fitting TRBD1. This CDR3 spans 12 amino acids. The J segment lost 6 bases and the V segment lost 2 bases, leaving 0 bases of the junction unmatched. Germline values: CDR1 DFQATT, CDR2 SNEGSKA (reference sequence).